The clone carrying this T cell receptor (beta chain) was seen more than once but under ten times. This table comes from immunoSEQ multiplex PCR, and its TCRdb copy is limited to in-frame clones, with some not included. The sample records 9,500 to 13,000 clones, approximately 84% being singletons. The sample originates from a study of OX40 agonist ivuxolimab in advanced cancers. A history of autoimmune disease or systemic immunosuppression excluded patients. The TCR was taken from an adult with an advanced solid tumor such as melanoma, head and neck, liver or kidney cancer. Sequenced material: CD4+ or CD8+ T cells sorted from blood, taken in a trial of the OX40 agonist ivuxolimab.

The CDR3 here is CASSQGQDLNTGELFF. The CDR3 DNA sequence: TGTGCCAGCAGCCAAGGCCAGGACCTTAACACCGGGGAGCTGTTTTTT. This chain links TRBV4-2 with TRBJ2-2; D is ambiguous. Per germline, CDR1 LGHNA and CDR2 YNFKEQ. The V and J ends lost 1 base and 2 bases respectively, with 11 bases between them. This CDR3 is built from 16 residues.